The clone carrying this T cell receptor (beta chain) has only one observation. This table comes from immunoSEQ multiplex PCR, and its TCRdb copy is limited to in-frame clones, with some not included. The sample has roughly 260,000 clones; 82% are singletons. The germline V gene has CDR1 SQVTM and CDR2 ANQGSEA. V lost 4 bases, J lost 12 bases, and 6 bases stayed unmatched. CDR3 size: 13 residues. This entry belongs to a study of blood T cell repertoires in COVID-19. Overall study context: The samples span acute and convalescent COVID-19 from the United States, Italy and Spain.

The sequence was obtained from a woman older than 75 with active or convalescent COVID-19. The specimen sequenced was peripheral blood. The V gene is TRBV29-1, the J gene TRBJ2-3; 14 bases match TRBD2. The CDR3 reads CSVAPGTSGSQYF. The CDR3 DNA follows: TGCAGCGTTGCCCCCGGGACTAGCGGGAGTCAGTATTTT.